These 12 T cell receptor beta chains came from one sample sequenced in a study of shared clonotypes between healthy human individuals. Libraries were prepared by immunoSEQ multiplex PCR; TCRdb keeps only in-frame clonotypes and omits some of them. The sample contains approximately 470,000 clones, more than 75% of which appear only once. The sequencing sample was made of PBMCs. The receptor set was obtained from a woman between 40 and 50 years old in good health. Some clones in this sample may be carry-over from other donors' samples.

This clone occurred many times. The CDR3 spells CASRFLADYNEQFF. Written as DNA, the CDR3 is TGTGCCAGCAGGTTTTTAGCGGATTACAATGAGCAGTTCTTC. The chain combines TRBV2 with TRBJ2-1; D is possibly TRBD2 (6 bases). The V and J ends lost 6 bases and 4 bases respectively, with 13 bases between them. Germline V CDR1 and CDR2: SNHLY, FYNNEI. This CDR3 is 14 amino acids long.

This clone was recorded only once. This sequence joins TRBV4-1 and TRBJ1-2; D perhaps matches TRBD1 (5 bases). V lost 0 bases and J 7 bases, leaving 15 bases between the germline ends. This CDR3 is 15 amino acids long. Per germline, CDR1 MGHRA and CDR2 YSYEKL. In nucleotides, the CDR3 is TGCGCCAGCAGCCAAGATGGAGGGGTTCGGCGTGGCTACACCTTC. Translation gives CASSQDGGVRRGYTF.

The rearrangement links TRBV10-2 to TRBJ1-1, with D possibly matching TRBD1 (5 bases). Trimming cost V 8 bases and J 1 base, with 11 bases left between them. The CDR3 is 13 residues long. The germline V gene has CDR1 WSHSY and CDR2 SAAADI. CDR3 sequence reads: CASRGLWNTEAFF. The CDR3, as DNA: TGCGCCAGCCGGGGACTGTGGAACACTGAAGCTTTCTTT.

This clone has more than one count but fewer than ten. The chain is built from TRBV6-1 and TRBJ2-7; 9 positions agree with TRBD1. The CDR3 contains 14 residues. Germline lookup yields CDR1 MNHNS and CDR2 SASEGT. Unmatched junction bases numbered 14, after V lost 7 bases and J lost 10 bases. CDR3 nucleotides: TGTGCCAGCATCCTAGGGGGGGACAGGGAACAACAGTACTTC. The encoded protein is CASILGGDREQQYF.

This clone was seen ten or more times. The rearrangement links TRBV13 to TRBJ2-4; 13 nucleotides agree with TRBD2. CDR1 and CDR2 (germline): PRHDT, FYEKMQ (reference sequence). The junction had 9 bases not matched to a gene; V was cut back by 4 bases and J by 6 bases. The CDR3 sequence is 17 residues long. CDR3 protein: CASSSTPLAGGGNIQYF. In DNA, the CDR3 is TGTGCCAGCAGCTCCACCCCACTAGCGGGGGGGGGAAACATTCAGTACTTC.

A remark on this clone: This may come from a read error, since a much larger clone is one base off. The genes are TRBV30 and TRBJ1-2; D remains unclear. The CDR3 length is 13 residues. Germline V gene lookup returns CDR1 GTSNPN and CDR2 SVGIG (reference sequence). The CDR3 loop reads CAWTKGGDYGFTF. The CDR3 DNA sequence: TGTGCCTGGACCAAGGGTGGCGACTATGGCTTCACCTTC. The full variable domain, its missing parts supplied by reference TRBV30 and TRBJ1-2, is SQTIHQWPATLVQPVGSPLSLECTVEGTSNPNLYWYRQAAGRGLQLLFYSVGIGQISSEVPQNLSASRPQDRQFILSSKKLLLSDSGFYLCAWTKGGDYGFTFGSGTRLTVV.

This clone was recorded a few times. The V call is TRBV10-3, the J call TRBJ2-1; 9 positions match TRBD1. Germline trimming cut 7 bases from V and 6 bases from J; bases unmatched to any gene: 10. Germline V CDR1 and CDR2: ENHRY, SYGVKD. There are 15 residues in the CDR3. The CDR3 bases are TGTGCCATCAACACCGGGACAGGGCAGACCAATGAGCAGTTCTTC. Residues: CAINTGTGQTNEQFF.

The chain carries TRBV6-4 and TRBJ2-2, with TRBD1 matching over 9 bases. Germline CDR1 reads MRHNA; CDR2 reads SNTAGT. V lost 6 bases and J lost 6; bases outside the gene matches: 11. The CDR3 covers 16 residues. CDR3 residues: CASSISPGQGAGELFF. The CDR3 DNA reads TGTGCCAGCAGCATATCCCCGGGACAGGGAGCCGGGGAGCTGTTTTTT.

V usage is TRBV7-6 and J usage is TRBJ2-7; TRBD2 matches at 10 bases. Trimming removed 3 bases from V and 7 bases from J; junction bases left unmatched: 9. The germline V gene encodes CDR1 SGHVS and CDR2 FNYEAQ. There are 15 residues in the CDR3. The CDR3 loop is CASSFLAGELVEQYF. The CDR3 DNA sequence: TGTGCCAGCAGCTTTCTAGCGGGAGAGCTGGTAGAGCAGTACTTC.

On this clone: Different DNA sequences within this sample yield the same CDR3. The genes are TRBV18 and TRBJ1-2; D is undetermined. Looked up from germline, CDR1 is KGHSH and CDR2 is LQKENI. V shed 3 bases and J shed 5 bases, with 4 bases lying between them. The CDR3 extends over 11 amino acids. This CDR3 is CASSPDYGYTF. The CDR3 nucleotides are TGTGCCAGCTCACCTGATTATGGCTACACCTTC.

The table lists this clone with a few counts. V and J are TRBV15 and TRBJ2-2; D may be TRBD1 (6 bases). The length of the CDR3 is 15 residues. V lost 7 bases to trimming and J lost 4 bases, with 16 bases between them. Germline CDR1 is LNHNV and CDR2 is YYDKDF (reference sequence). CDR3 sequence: CATNTGRVGTGELFF. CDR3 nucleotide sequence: TGTGCCACCAACACAGGGAGAGTGGGCACCGGGGAGCTGTTTTTT.

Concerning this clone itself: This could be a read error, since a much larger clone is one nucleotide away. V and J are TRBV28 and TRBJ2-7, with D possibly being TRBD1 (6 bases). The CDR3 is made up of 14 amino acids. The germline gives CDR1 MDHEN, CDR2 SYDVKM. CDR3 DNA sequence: TGTGCCTGCAGAAACGTAGGGACATTCCACGAGCAGTACTTC. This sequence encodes CACRNVGTFHEQYF. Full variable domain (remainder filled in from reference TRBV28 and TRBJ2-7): DVKVTQSSRYLVKRTGEKVFLECVQDMDHENMFWYRQDPGLGLRLIYFSYDVKMKEKGDIPEGYSVSREKKERFSLILESASTNQTSMYLCACRNVGTFHEQYFGPGTRLTVT.